This is a list of T cell receptor beta chains from one sample in a study of PD-L1 blockade in urothelial cancer. Clones were sequenced by immunoSEQ multiplex PCR, and TCRdb holds only the in-frame ones, with some missing. The sample comprises some 49,000 clones, 70% to 90% of which are singletons, and approximately 7.6% rests with the top ten. Sequences were derived from PBMCs, sampled around atezolizumab (anti-PD-L1) treatment. These receptors originate from a man between 60 and 70 years old with urothelial cancer. CDR3s include the opening cysteine and the closing phenylalanine or tryptophan. Fields, in order: J gene, CDR3 length, clone size, V gene, CDR3 protein. Size tells how often a clone was seen (once, few, many) or the class of an expanded clone, and some rows leave it out.

j_call: TRBJ1-1; cdr3_length: 13; clone_size: once; v_call: TRBV7-9; cdr3_aa: CASSRGGNTEAFF
j_call: TRBJ2-1; cdr3_length: 14; clone_size: NA; v_call: TRBV4-1; cdr3_aa: CASSQVAPYNEQFF
j_call: TRBJ2-5; cdr3_length: 15; clone_size: NA; v_call: TRBV18; cdr3_aa: CASSSFRGGVETQYF
j_call: NA; cdr3_length: 19; clone_size: NA; v_call: TRBV4-1; cdr3_aa: CASSLSELQGTPRGSEQYF
j_call: TRBJ1-2; cdr3_length: 14; clone_size: NA; v_call: TRBV30; cdr3_aa: CAWRGQGLNYGYTF
j_call: TRBJ1-4; cdr3_length: 14; clone_size: NA; v_call: TRBV4-1; cdr3_aa: CASSQPGIGEKLFF
j_call: TRBJ2-6; cdr3_length: 15; clone_size: NA; v_call: TRBV5-4; cdr3_aa: CASSLGPTPANVLTF
j_call: TRBJ1-2; cdr3_length: 14; clone_size: NA; v_call: TRBV2; cdr3_aa: CASSVYQINYGYTF
j_call: TRBJ1-4; cdr3_length: 13; clone_size: once; v_call: TRBV30; cdr3_aa: CAWSGGANEKLFF
j_call: TRBJ1-4; cdr3_length: 15; clone_size: NA; v_call: TRBV5-1; cdr3_aa: CASSIGRATNEKLFF
j_call: TRBJ2-7; cdr3_length: 15; clone_size: NA; v_call: TRBV9; cdr3_aa: CASSVASGGSYEQYF
j_call: TRBJ1-5; cdr3_length: 16; clone_size: NA; v_call: TRBV4-1; cdr3_aa: CASSHSVRGSSQPQHF
j_call: TRBJ2-7; cdr3_length: 15; clone_size: once; v_call: TRBV7-2; cdr3_aa: CASSLVSGESYEQYF
j_call: TRBJ2-7; cdr3_length: 13; clone_size: NA; v_call: TRBV5-1; cdr3_aa: CASRGQGPYEQYF
j_call: TRBJ2-7; cdr3_length: 15; clone_size: NA; v_call: TRBV10-3; cdr3_aa: CAISERGGEVYEQYF
j_call: TRBJ2-7; cdr3_length: 16; clone_size: once; v_call: TRBV7-6; cdr3_aa: CASSLEPGQGGYEQYF
j_call: TRBJ2-2; cdr3_length: 16; clone_size: NA; v_call: TRBV5-1; cdr3_aa: CASSPTRQGATGELFF